This TCR beta chain appears in the sequencing data of a study of cytotoxic CD8 clonotypes in ibrutinib-treated CLL. Findings and limits, study-wide: Samples were collected at differing times from sustained-remission and progressing patients.

Trimming pared 8 bases from V and 9 bases from J, leaving 14 bases between. CDR1 LNHDA and CDR2 SQIVND come from the germline V gene (reference sequence). This CDR3 contains 12 residues. A note on this clone: The antigen is unknown.

Generated by immunoSEQ multiplex PCR, the TCRdb table keeps only in-frame clones and is missing some. This table has some 300,000 clones, about 80% appearing once. V and J are TRBV19 and TRBJ1-5, with a possible D match to TRBD1 (5 bases). Sample: PBMCs, taken before ibrutinib treatment. This clonotype was sampled from a human donor with chronic lymphocytic leukemia. This chain's CDR3 is CASGATVGPQHF. Written as DNA, the CDR3 is TGTGCCAGTGGGGCCACGGTAGGGCCCCAGCATTTT. The full variable domain, completed using reference TRBV19 and TRBJ1-5, is DGGITQSPKYLFRKEGQNVTLSCEQNLNHDAMYWYRQDPGQGLRLIYYSQIVNDFQKGDIAEGYSVSREKKESFPLTVTSAQKNPTAFYLCASGATVGPQHFGDGTRLSIL.